This TCR beta chain was documented in a study of a mutant IDH1 vaccine in newly diagnosed glioma. Specified time point: week 47, end of study. In every dose of vaccine, 300 ug of mutant IDH1 20-mer peptide was given alongside topical imiquimod. CDR1 is MDHEN, CDR2 SYDVKM, per germline. The V end was cut by 7 bases, the J end by 5 bases, with 12 bases between. This CDR3 region has 13 residues. This clone occurred a few times. Its antigen is not known. Study-level results: Pseudoprogression seemed unlinked to shifts in top peripheral T cell clonotypes.

Using immunoSEQ multiplex PCR, the repertoire was profiled, and TCRdb retains in-frame clones only, with some absent. The table records tens of thousands of clones, about 81% of them present only once. Specimen: PBMCs, collected from a glioma patient whose treatment included an IDH1 peptide vaccine. The clonotype originates from a man aged 40-49 years with glioma. This chain links TRBV28 with TRBJ1-5, with D possibly matching TRBD1 (5 bases). As DNA, the CDR3 is TGTGCCAGCACCTGGGGCAGGGATCAGCCCCAGCATTTT. It codes for CASTWGRDQPQHF.